Here is one T cell receptor (beta chain) with its context. What antigen it recognizes has not been identified. One base away there is no much larger clone; base qualities are not given. From the cysteine through the phenylalanine, the CDR3 covers 15 amino acids. The entry retains the CDR3 DNA only, 45 bases that are in frame from base 1. Trimming takes 0 bases off V and 2 bases off J; junction bases not matched to a gene: 3. The germline V gene encodes CDR1 SGHRS and CDR2 YFSETQ. TCRbeta CDR3 regions were amplified from genomic DNA using the immunoSEQ Assay, a bias-controlled multiplex PCR. Regarding the original processing steps: Within the assay, amplification of reference gene primers was used to estimate how many nucleated cells each sample contained. To quantify the absolute abundance of each unique TCRbeta CDR3 rearrangement, sequence reads were collapsed and filtered. For each sample, productive Simpson clonality was calculated as the square root of Simpson's diversity index across productive rearrangements. Entries here come from immuneACCESS through TCRdb and include only in-frame sequences with V and J called. Some clones fail to appear in such tables; in the studies checked, an unresolved V gene covers under half of the shortfall, and the cause of the remainder is unknown. D and trimming were read from the DNA, whereas the V and J calls and clone size are those reported in that table. The table for this sample lists 80,000 to 90,000 clones; approximately 85% of them were counted only once. The ten largest clones take up around 3.3% of the sample.

This entry comes from a study of blood T cell repertoires in COVID-19 (dated by TCRdb to the early 2020s). Background on the whole study: Collaborator samples came from the United States, Italy and Spain and covered acute and convalescent phases of COVID-19. The repertoires were released in a freely available public database meant as a resource for research on the immune response to SARS-CoV-2. The dataset comprised deeply sampled blood TCRbeta repertoires from subjects exposed to, actively infected with, or recovered from COVID-19. Nearly every sample came with metadata listing a de-identified subject ID, COVID-19 status, age in years and sex. Where HLA class I and class II types were available, the types were taken from metadata supplied by the sample provider, not from assay-based typing. Samples came from the ongoing ImmuneRACE study (first 160 participants) plus 1,254 subjects from 6 global collaborators. The prospective study material was composed of cDNA or gDNA derived from T cells, B-cell-depleted T cells, or PBMCs. Overall study outcomes, separate from this receptor: The amount of clinical and demographic metadata varied by source and participant and was provided uncurated.

In Seattle, one collaborating source enrolled patients while the infection was active and tracked those patients longitudinally over the course of disease. Collaborating institutions collected whole blood in K2EDTA tubes following their own protocols. For TCRbeta analysis, collaborators shipped samples as frozen whole blood, isolated PBMCs, or DNA extracted from either of those sample types. The TCR was taken from a woman at least 80 years old with COVID-19, enrolled during active disease. The chain was built from TRBV5-1 and TRBJ2-3, with 7 bases in between that match TRBD1. The sequencing input was peripheral blood. CDR3 sequence: CASSLDRGLTDTQYF. The nucleotide sequence is given as TGCGCCAGCAGCTTGGACAGGGGTCTCACAGATACGCAGTATTTT.